This T cell receptor (beta chain) originates from a study of CD8+CD57+ T cells in acquired aplastic anemia. Overall study: CD4+ and CD8+ cells, once sorted, gave DNA averaging roughly 3.2 ug.

This clonotype was observed many times. Its antigen is unknown. Study outcomes and limitations: It was found that fewer than 35 CD8+ CDR3 sequences were shared between patients and controls.

Genomic DNA provided the template from which TCR beta VDJ and CDR3 profiles were obtained. MiXCR was run by TCRdb on the reads, yielding one entry per CDR3 protein. The repertoire holds hundreds of thousands of distinct CDR3 sequences, with 65% to 80% as singletons. CDR3 length: 13 residues. V shed 1 base, J shed 5 bases, and the junction held 2 bases outside the gene matches. CDR1 is MGHDK and CDR2 is SYGVNS in the germline V gene. This sequence originates from a human donor in good health, serving as a control. The chain joins TRBV25-1 to TRBJ2-7, with TRBD2 matching over 7 bases. Sequencing used sorted CD4+, CD8+, or CD8+CD57+ T cells (not recorded which) from PBMCs. This chain's CDR3 is CASSEWGGNEQYF. The CDR3 coding sequence is TGTGCCAGCAGTGAATGGGGAGGGAACGAGCAGTACTTC.